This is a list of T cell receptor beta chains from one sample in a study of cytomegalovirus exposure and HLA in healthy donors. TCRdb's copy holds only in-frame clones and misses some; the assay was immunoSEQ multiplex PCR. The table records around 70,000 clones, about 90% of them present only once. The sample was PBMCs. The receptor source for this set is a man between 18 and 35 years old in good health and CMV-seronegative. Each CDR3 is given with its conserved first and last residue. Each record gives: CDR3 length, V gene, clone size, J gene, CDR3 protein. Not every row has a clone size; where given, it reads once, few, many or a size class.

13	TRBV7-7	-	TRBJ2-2	CASSLDRTGELFF
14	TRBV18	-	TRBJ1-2	CASSLQEGANHYTF
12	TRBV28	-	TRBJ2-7	CASKGDSYEQYF
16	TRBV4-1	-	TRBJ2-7	CASSPGSSPGTYEQYF
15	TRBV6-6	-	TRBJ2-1	CASSYGDSNYNEQFF
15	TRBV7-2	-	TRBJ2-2	CASSLNSMNTGELFF
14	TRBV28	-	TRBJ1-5	CASSSAGTSQPQHF
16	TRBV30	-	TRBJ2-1	CASKKTAGRTYNEQFF
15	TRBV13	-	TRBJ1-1	CASSPTRAANTEAFF
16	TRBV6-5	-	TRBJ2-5	CASSYSRGAGGPGQYF
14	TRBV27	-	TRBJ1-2	CASSFRDSTYGYTF
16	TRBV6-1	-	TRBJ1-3	CASSDFTTLSGNTIYF
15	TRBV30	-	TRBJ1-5	CAWSVATQRDQPQHF
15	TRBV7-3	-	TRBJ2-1	CASSQTGGAYNEQFF
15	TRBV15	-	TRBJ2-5	CATSRPGLLQETQYF
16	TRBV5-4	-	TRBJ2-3	CASSRGLAGSTDTQYF
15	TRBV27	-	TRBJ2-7	CASSPPTGFSYEQYF
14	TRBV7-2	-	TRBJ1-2	CASSPDGGFRGYTF
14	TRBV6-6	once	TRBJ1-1	CAAPSGQTNTEAFF
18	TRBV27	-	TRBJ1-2	CASSFFPNRGPGGDLYTF
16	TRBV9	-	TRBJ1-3	CASSVTGYLSGNTIYF
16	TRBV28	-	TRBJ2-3	CASSRPGLGRTDTQYF
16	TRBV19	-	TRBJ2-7	CASSITGSGASYEQYF
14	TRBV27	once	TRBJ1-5	CASSLLGGNQPQHF
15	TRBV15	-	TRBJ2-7	CATSRTSGPSYEQYF
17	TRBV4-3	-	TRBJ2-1	CASSQPGTSGSYNEQFF
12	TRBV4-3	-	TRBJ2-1	CASSQSDNEQFF
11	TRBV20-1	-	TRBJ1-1	CSATGGTEAFF
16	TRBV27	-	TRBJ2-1	CASSLSEGRSNNEQFF
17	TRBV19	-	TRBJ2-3	CASSISRGGPVEDTQYF
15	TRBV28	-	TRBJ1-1	CASSSPRQAGTEAFF
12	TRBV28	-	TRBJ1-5	CASIQGNQPQHF